These 4 T cell receptor beta chains came from one sample sequenced in a study of OX40 agonist ivuxolimab in advanced cancers. Libraries were prepared by immunoSEQ multiplex PCR; TCRdb keeps only in-frame clonotypes and omits some of them. The sample contains about 70,000 clones, around nine tenths of which appear only once. The sequenced sample was CD4+ or CD8+ T cells sorted from blood, obtained in a trial of the OX40 agonist ivuxolimab. These receptors were taken from an adult with an advanced solid tumor such as melanoma, head and neck, liver or kidney cancer.

V usage is TRBV28 and J usage is TRBJ1-1, with no clear D. The CDR3 covers 13 residues. Deletions cut 6 bases from V and 1 base from J, with 9 bases between. Germline lookup yields CDR1 MDHEN and CDR2 SYDVKM. CDR3 protein: CASSIAWNTEAFF. The CDR3 coding sequence is TGTGCCAGCAGCATCGCGTGGAACACTGAAGCTTTCTTT.

J is TRBJ2-5 and V is TRBV2, with D perhaps matching TRBD1 or TRBD2 (5 bases each). Germline V gene sequence: CDR1 SNHLY, CDR2 FYNNEI. The CDR3 extends over 13 amino acids. V was cut by 6 bases and J by 1 base, with 9 bases left in between. The CDR3 here is CASRRGVQETQYF. The CDR3 DNA reads as TGTGCCAGCAGGAGAGGGGTCCAAGAGACCCAGTACTTC.

CDR3: CASRTGSGNTIYF. The CDR3 DNA sequence: TGTGCCAGCCGGACGGGATCTGGAAACACCATATATTTT. This sequence joins TRBV6-6 and TRBJ1-3; D is unresolved. Germline-derived CDR1 and CDR2 are MNHNY and SVGAGI (reference sequence). The V gene lost 8 bases and the J gene lost 1 base, with 9 bases spanning the gap. The CDR3 contains 13 residues.

The chain couples TRBV4-2 to TRBJ2-3; 8 bases line up with TRBD2. Unmatched junction bases numbered 10, after V lost 0 bases and J lost 2 bases. The germline V gene has CDR1 LGHNA and CDR2 YNFKEQ. The CDR3 covers 18 residues. CDR3 residues: CASSQEEGRRGATDTQYF. CDR3 sequence (DNA): TGTGCCAGCAGCCAAGAGGAGGGTCGGCGGGGGGCCACAGATACGCAGTATTTT.